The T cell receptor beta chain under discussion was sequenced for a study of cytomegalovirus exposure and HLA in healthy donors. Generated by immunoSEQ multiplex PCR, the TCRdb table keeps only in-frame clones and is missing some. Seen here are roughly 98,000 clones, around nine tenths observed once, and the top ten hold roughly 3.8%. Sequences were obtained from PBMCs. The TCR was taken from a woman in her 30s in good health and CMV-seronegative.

CDR3 DNA: TGTGCCAGCAGTGACAGACAGGGCACTCAGCCCCAGCATTTT. Its translation: CASSDRQGTQPQHF. The rearrangement links TRBV27 to TRBJ1-5; 7 bases match TRBD1. The CDR3 spans 14 residues. The trim removed 5 bases at V and 6 bases at J, leaving 7 bases unmatched. Looked up from germline, CDR1 is MNHEY and CDR2 is SMNVEV (reference sequence).